This T cell receptor (beta chain) was recovered during a study of cytomegalovirus exposure and HLA in healthy donors. Overall study findings and caveats: The study put under 200 TCR beta chains on its list as cytomegalovirus-associated. Among TCR sequences, most were rare, though some public TCRs appeared in many donors. Later analysis found that TCR beta chains associated with HLA were more clonally expanded than other, equally common chains. The authors later linked a missense DCLRE1C variant to TCR beta V- and J-gene trimming.

With 60 Vbeta and 13 Jbeta primers, the PCR was carried out. TCRdb's table, derived via immunoSEQ multiplex PCR, lists solely in-frame clones and lacks some. Of about 59,000 clones in the sample, roughly 84% are singletons; the top ten hold about 1.6%. In the case of this clone: Its matching antigen is unknown.

V lost 0 bases and J lost 4; bases outside the gene matches: 4. Looked up from germline, CDR1 is GTSNPN and CDR2 is SVGIG (reference sequence). This CDR3 spans 15 amino acids. Sequencing was carried out using PBMCs. This rearrangement joins TRBV30 to TRBJ2-1, with TRBD1 matching over 9 bases. This clonotype was sampled from a human donor in good health. The CDR3 bases are TGTGCCTGGAGTGTACAGGGGGCGCTTTACAATGAGCAGTTCTTC. Translated, it gives CAWSVQGALYNEQFF.